The rows below give T cell receptor beta chains drawn from one sample of a study of blood T cell repertoires in COVID-19. Sequencing was performed with immunoSEQ multiplex PCR; in TCRdb, only in-frame clones are kept and a portion is missing. Among 300,000 to 400,000 clones listed, 65% to 90% were seen once. Sequenced: PBMCs or T cells enriched from blood (not recorded which). These receptors were taken from a woman between 35 and 50 years old with acute COVID-19. Each CDR3 is given with its conserved first and last residue. D genes are given only for firm matches. Size tells how often a clone was seen (once, few, many) or the class of an expanded clone, and some rows leave it out.

TRBJ2-1 | TRBV5-1 | TRBD2 | - | TGCGCCAGCAGCTCTCACAGCGGGACGACCTACAATGAGCAGTTCTTC | CASSSHSGTTYNEQFF
TRBJ2-7 | TRBV6-2/TRBV6-3 | - | - | TGTGCCAGCAGTTACTCGGTTCAGGACTACTCCTACGAGCAGTACTTC | CASSYSVQDYSYEQYF
TRBJ1-6 | TRBV28 | - | once | TGTGCCAGCAGTCCGGGGGGGGTCTCCTATAATTCACCCCTCCACTTT | CASSPGGVSYNSPLHF
TRBJ1-2 | TRBV28 | - | - | TGTGCCAGCAGTTTAGGTCTCCGGGACATACCCTATGGCTACACCTTC | CASSLGLRDIPYGYTF
TRBJ1-5 | TRBV5-8 | - | - | TGTGCCAGCAGCTTTAGGGACATTCAACAGCCCCAGCATTTT | CASSFRDIQQPQHF
TRBJ1-2 | TRBV5-6 | - | - | TGTGCCAGCAGCTTGGTGGCAGGGTGGAACTATGGCTACACCTTC | CASSLVAGWNYGYTF
TRBJ1-5 | TRBV2 | - | - | TGTGCCAGCAGCATAGACTCTAACAATCAGCCCCAGCATTTT | CASSIDSNNQPQHF
TRBJ1-2 | TRBV19 | TRBD1 | - | TGTGCCAGTAGTATGGGACAGGGCAACAACTATGGCTACACCTTC | CASSMGQGNNYGYTF
TRBJ1-1 | TRBV4-3 | - | - | TGCGCCAGCAGCCAAGTTCGGGATCTCGCTGAAGCTTTCTTT | CASSQVRDLAEAFF
TRBJ2-2 | TRBV18 | TRBD2 | - | TGTGCCAGCTCACCACGGCGGGGGGACACCGGGGAGCTGTTTTTT | CASSPRRGDTGELFF
TRBJ2-7 | TRBV27 | TRBD1 | - | TGTGCCAGCAGTTTAGGAGCAGGGGGTTCCTACGAGCAGTACTTC | CASSLGAGGSYEQYF
TRBJ1-6 | TRBV6-5 | - | few | TGTGCCAGCATTATGACAGAAGGGGATTCACCCCTCCACTTT | CASIMTEGDSPLHF
TRBJ1-1 | TRBV7-8 | TRBD1 | - | TGTGCCAGCAGCTTATCGGGGACAGGGGGCAGTGGGGACACTGAAGCTTTCTTT | CASSLSGTGGSGDTEAFF
TRBJ2-7 | TRBV7-2 | - | - | TGTGCCAGCAGCGTAAACTACGAGCAGTACTTC | CASSVNYEQYF
TRBJ1-1 | TRBV7-2 | - | once | TGTGCCAGCAGCTCCGAGGGAGGTGACACTGAAGCTTTCTTT | CASSSEGGDTEAFF
TRBJ1-3 | TRBV18 | - | once | TGTGCCAGCTCACCAGGTTCCGGCCAGGGGGGAAACACCATATATTTT | CASSPGSGQGGNTIYF
TRBJ2-7 | TRBV12-3/TRBV12-4 | - | - | TGTGCCAGCAGCGCCGACAGGTTCTACGAGCAGTACTTC | CASSADRFYEQYF
TRBJ1-5 | TRBV5-1 | TRBD1 | few | TGCGCCAGCTCGACAGGGGGTAAGTTCGGCAATCAGCCCCAGCATTTT | CASSTGGKFGNQPQHF
TRBJ1-1 | TRBV5-4 | TRBD1 | - | TGTGCCAGCAGCTTACCCACAGGGGGGAGACTTGCTGAAGCTTTCTTT | CASSLPTGGRLAEAFF
TRBJ1-6 | TRBV6-5 | - | - | TGTGCCAGCAGTTACGGTAGTAATTCACCCCTCCACTTT | CASSYGSNSPLHF
TRBJ2-5 | TRBV2 | - | - | TGTGCCAGCAGTGTTCGACAGCAAGAGACCCAGTACTTC | CASSVRQQETQYF